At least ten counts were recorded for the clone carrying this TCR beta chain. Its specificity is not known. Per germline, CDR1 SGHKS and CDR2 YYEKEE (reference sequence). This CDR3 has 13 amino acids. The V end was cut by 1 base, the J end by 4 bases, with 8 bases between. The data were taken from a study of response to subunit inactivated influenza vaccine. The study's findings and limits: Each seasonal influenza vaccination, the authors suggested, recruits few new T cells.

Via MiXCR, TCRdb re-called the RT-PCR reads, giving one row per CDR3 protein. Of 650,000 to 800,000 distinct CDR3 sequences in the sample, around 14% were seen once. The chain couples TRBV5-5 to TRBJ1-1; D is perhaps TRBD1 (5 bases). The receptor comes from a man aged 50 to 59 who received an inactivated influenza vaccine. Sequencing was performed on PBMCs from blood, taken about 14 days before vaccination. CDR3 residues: CASSLWRGTEAFF. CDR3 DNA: TGTGCCAGCAGCTTGTGGAGGGGCACTGAAGCTTTCTTT.